This passage covers 10 T cell receptor beta chains from one sample sequenced in a study of T cell repertoires in cytomegalovirus infection. Using its own MiXCR run on the reads, TCRdb lists one record per CDR3 protein. The sample yields some 450,000 distinct CDR3 sequences, 30% to 40% seen once. Sequencing was performed on PBMCs. The source is a human donor in good health (CMV status not recorded). Some clones in this sample may be carry-over from other donors' samples.

This clonotype has at least ten counts. This chain connects TRBV7-6 to TRBJ2-5, with a possible D match to TRBD2 (7 bases). V lost 1 base and J lost 1, with 10 bases in between. Germline CDR1 is SGHVS and CDR2 is FNYEAQ. This CDR3 has 15 amino acids. The CDR3 DNA sequence: TGTGCCAGCAGCTTAGGTGCGGGGGCCCAAGAGACCCAGTACTTC. Translated, it gives CASSLGAGAQETQYF. The variable domain in full, completed from reference TRBV7-6 and TRBJ2-5, reads GAGVSQSPRYKVTKRGQDVALRCDPISGHVSLYWYRQALGQGPEFLTYFNYEAQQDKSGLPNDRFSAERPEGSISTLTIQRTEQRDSAMYRCASSLGAGAQETQYFGPGTRLLVL.

Turning to this clonotype: A read error may be the cause here, since a much bigger clone is one base away. No conserved phenylalanine or tryptophan ends this CDR3, so it is likely a read error. The V call is TRBV12-3 or TRBV12-4, the J call TRBJ2-1, with 7 bases lining up with TRBD2. Trimming took 8 bases from V and 6 from J; bases not matched to a gene: 10. This CDR3 comprises 14 residues. The CDR3 sequence: CASGPWGGGNEQFL. CDR3 nucleotide sequence: TGTGCCAGCGGCCCCTGGGGGGGGGGCAATGAGCAGTTCTTA.

This clonotype has a handful of counts. At one end, the junction sequence differs from germline, possibly due to a read error. The chain couples TRBV2 to TRBJ2-1, with D perhaps being TRBD1 or TRBD2 (5 bases each). The CDR3 is 12 residues long. Germline values: CDR1 SNHLY, CDR2 FYNNEI. The CDR3 protein is CASRGTYNEQFF. In nucleotides, the CDR3 is TGTGCCAGCAGGGGGACCTATAATGAGCAGTTCTTC.

This clonotype showed up just once. No conserved phenylalanine or tryptophan ends this CDR3, so it is likely a read error. The J gene is TRBJ1-2, the V gene TRBV19; the D gene is possibly TRBD1 (5 bases). Germline V gives CDR1 LNHDA, CDR2 SQIVND (reference sequence). The V and J ends lost 5 bases and 2 bases respectively, with 24 bases between them. This CDR3 comprises 18 residues. CDR3 residues: CASSRKIIPGPQNYGYTV. In nucleotides, the CDR3 is TGTGCCAGTAGTCGGAAAATAATCCCGGGACCGCAGAACTATGGCTACACCGTC.

This chain uses TRBV6-6 with TRBJ2-1; D remains unclear. This CDR3 contains 13 residues. The V end was cut by 6 bases, the J end by 3 bases, with 9 bases between. CDR1 is MNHNY and CDR2 is SVGAGI in the germline V gene (reference sequence). The DNA of the CDR3 is TGTGCCAGCAGATTGACGGACTACAATGAGCAGTTCTTC. This sequence encodes CASRLTDYNEQFF.

The chain uses TRBV29-1 and TRBJ2-5; D might be TRBD2 (5 bases). Germline CDR1 is SQVTM and CDR2 is ANQGSEA. The CDR3 is 12 amino acids. The CDR3 here is CAGVFLAETQYF. The CDR3 DNA follows: TGCGCAGGTGTATTTCTAGCAGAGACCCAGTACTTC.

This clonotype was recorded a few times. The chain couples TRBV6-8 to TRBJ2-7; 10 bases map to TRBD1. Germline CDR1 is MNHGY and CDR2 is SAAAGT. The CDR3 runs 17 residues. V shed 2 bases, J shed 6 bases, and the junction held 13 bases outside the gene matches. The CDR3 loop reads CASSYPTGGQGTCEQYF. CDR3 sequence (DNA): TGTGCCAGCAGTTACCCTACCGGGGGACAGGGGACTTGCGAGCAGTACTTC.

This clonotype was seen a few times. This chain uses TRBV7-8 with TRBJ1-1, with unresolved D. The ends were cut back, 5 bases at V and 5 bases at J, with 9 bases in the middle. Germline values: CDR1 SGHVS, CDR2 FQNEAQ. The CDR3 is 12 amino acids. CDR3 region: CASSLSVTEAFF. The DNA for the CDR3 is TGTGCCAGCAGCCTGTCCGTTACTGAAGCTTTCTTT.

Ten or more counts support this clonotype. This rearrangement joins TRBV7-2 to TRBJ2-1; 7 bases are a match to TRBD2. This CDR3 region has 15 residues. Trimming at V came to 1 base and at J to 6 bases, leaving 6 bases not matched to a gene. Germline CDR1 reads SGHTA; CDR2 reads FQGNSA. This CDR3 reads CASSLVSSGGNEQFF. In DNA form, the CDR3 reads TGTGCCAGCAGCTTAGTTTCTAGCGGAGGCAATGAGCAGTTCTTC.

This clonotype showed up many times. The chain uses TRBV7-2 and TRBJ2-7; D may be TRBD1 (6 bases). V was shortened by 4 bases and J by 2 bases, with 9 bases between the two germline ends. This CDR3 is 13 amino acids long. Germline V gives CDR1 SGHTA, CDR2 FQGNSA. Written as DNA, the CDR3 is TGTGCCAGCAGCTACGGGACAACCTACGAGCAGTACTTC. This encodes CASSYGTTYEQYF.